A single sample gave rise to the 9 T cell receptor beta chains below, sequenced in a study of T cell repertoires in cytomegalovirus infection. TCRdb recomputed calls from the reads with MiXCR, one row per CDR3 protein. The table records 200,000 or so distinct CDR3 sequences, approximately 30% of them present only once. Sample: PBMCs. These receptors were collected from a human donor in good health (CMV status not recorded). Some clones in this sample may be carry-over from other donors' samples.

J is TRBJ1-2 and V is TRBV3-1; possibly TRBD1 for D (6 bases). Trimming removed 0 bases from V and 3 bases from J, with 11 bases in between. Germline V gives CDR1 LGHDT, CDR2 YNNKEL (reference sequence). This CDR3 is built from 15 residues. The chain's CDR3 is CASSQDRGADYGYTF. For the CDR3, the DNA is TGTGCCAGCAGCCAAGATCGGGGGGCGGACTATGGCTACACCTTC. The full variable domain, rest sourced from reference TRBV3-1 and TRBJ1-2, is DTAVSQTPKYLVTQMGNDKSIKCEQNLGHDTMYWYKQDSKKFLKIMFSYNNKELIINETVPNRFSPKSPDKAHLNLHINSLELGDSAVYFCASSQDRGADYGYTFGSGTRLTVV.

This clonotype was counted between two and nine times. One end of the junction does not line up with germline, which may come from a read error. The chain employs TRBV7-7 and TRBJ2-3, with a weak D call TRBD2 (5 bases). The germline V gene encodes CDR1 SSHAT and CDR2 FNYEAQ (reference sequence). The CDR3 contains 14 residues. For the CDR3, the DNA is TGTGCTAGCAGCCAACTAGACAGCACAGATACGCAGTATTTT. Translated: CASSQLDSTDTQYF.

The sample holds a few counts of this clonotype. The chain has TRBV11-2 and TRBJ1-2; D not resolved. Germline V gene data show CDR1 as SGHAT and CDR2 as FQNNGV. With 10 bases removed from V and 4 bases from J, the gap between germline ends came to 10 bases. This CDR3 comprises 11 residues. Written as DNA, the CDR3 is TGTGCCACCGGCTTCGGCTATGGCTACACCTTC. It is translated as CATGFGYGYTF. Full variable domain (rest looked up from reference TRBV11-2 and TRBJ1-2): EAGVAQSPRYKIIEKRQSVAFWCNPISGHATLYWYQQILGQGPKLLIQFQNNGVVDDSQLPKDRFSAERLKGVDSTLKIQPAKLEDSAVYLCATGFGYGYTFGSGTRLTVV.

J is TRBJ2-3 and V is TRBV7-2, with 7 positions matching TRBD2. Germline assignment: CDR1 SGHTA and CDR2 FQGNSA. The CDR3 contains 13 residues. Trimming took 7 bases from V and 6 from J; bases not matched to a gene: 7. CDR3 nucleotide sequence: TGTGCCAGCACCCGGGGGGTCACGGATACGCAGTATTTT. Encoded protein: CASTRGVTDTQYF.

This sequence joins TRBV7-2 and TRBJ1-2; a possible D gene is TRBD1 (5 bases). This CDR3 contains 14 residues. In germline, CDR1 is SGHTA, CDR2 FQGNSA. The V end lost 5 bases, the J end lost 0 bases, and 10 bases lay between the germline ends. CDR3 coding DNA: TGTGCCAGCAGCCCGACAGCAGCTAACTATGGCTACACCTTC. Its protein is CASSPTAANYGYTF. Full variable domain (outside the CDR3, taken from reference TRBV7-2 and TRBJ1-2): GAGVSQSPSNKVTEKGKDVELRCDPISGHTALYWYRQSLGQGLEFLIYFQGNSAPDKSGLPSDRFSAERTGGSVSTLTIQRTQQEDSAVYLCASSPTAANYGYTFGSGTRLTVV.

The chain joins TRBV18 to TRBJ1-5, with D tentatively TRBD1 (5 bases). This CDR3 spans 15 amino acids. From germline, CDR1 is KGHSH and CDR2 LQKENI. The ends were cut back, 3 bases at V and 4 bases at J, with 13 bases in the middle. CDR3 nucleotide sequence: TGTGCCAGCTCACCTTCCGGGGGGGAAAATCAGCCCCAGCATTTT. Its translation: CASSPSGGENQPQHF. Variable domain in full (rest from reference TRBV18 and TRBJ1-5): NAGVMQNPRHLVRRRGQEARLRCSPMKGHSHVYWYRQLPEEGLKFMVYLQKENIIDESGMPKERFSAEFPKEGPSILRIQQVVRGDSAAYFCASSPSGGENQPQHFGDGTRLSIL.

The rearrangement links TRBV4-1 to TRBJ2-7; unclear D gene. The CDR3 spans 19 residues. Trimming stripped 2 bases from V and 0 bases from J, with 23 bases between. Germline CDR1 reads MGHRA; CDR2 reads YSYEKL. The CDR3 DNA sequence: TGCGCCAGCAGCCAAAGTAAGAACAGCCTTTCCAGGAGCTCCTACGAGCAGTACTTC. It encodes CASSQSKNSLSRSSYEQYF.

V gene TRBV10-3 combines with J gene TRBJ1-1; TRBD1 matches at 7 bases. The V gene end was trimmed by 6 bases and the J gene end by 1 base; junction bases not matched to a gene: 5. From germline, CDR1 is ENHRY and CDR2 SYGVKD. The CDR3 contains 14 residues. The CDR3 nucleotides are TGTGCCATCAGCCCGACAGGGACGAACACTGAAGCTTTCTTT. Protein: CAISPTGTNTEAFF.

The V call is TRBV20-1, the J call TRBJ1-6; no firm D call. Trimming took 6 bases from V and 4 from J, leaving 10 bases between them. The germline CDR1 and CDR2 sequences are DFQATT and SNEGSKA (reference sequence). This CDR3 has 13 amino acids. CDR3 in DNA: TGCAGTGCGAGACCACAGTATAATTCACCCCTCCACTTT. Amino acids: CSARPQYNSPLHF.